Each of the 19 T cell receptor beta chains below was sequenced from the same sample in a study of blood T cells in healthy people across ages (dated by TCRdb to 2015 to 2017). The library was obtained by 5' RACE. TCRdb names Illumina HiSeq 2500 as the instrument used. The second PCR ran for roughly 7 to 11 cycles and used a J-beta primer mix along with a sample-barcoded 5' primer. Using fastp at Q25 and MiXCR, TCRdb reprocessed the public reads and kept productive beta chains. Duplicate CDR3 protein sequences are folded into a single record with the most common DNA and genes. This sample lists some 700,000 distinct CDR3 sequences; over 20% were detected once. The top ten clonotypes cover around 22% of the sample. Sequenced: blood. These receptors came from an older man in good health.

This chain joins TRBV12-5 and TRBJ1-1, with 7 bases matching TRBD1. The germline CDR1 and CDR2 sequences are LGHNT and FRNRAP. V was pared by 0 bases and J by 5 bases, with 12 bases of the junction left unmatched. The CDR3 consists of 17 residues. Here the CDR3 DNA reads TGTGCTAGTGGTTTGGTACTGGGGGGGGACAGTAGGACTGAAGCTTTCTTT. Translated: CASGLVLGGDSRTEAFF.

The chain links TRBV12-3 or TRBV12-4 to TRBJ1-2, with D perhaps TRBD1 (5 bases). V gave up 6 bases and J gave up 4 bases, with 18 bases separating them. The length of the CDR3 is 15 residues. The CDR3 spells CASSLGMGGSYGYTF. The CDR3 region has the DNA TGTGCCAGCAGCCTCGGCATGGGGGGTAGCTATGGCTACACCTTC.

The J gene is TRBJ2-1, the V gene TRBV20-1; 8 bases match TRBD2. CDR1 and CDR2 from the germline V gene are DFQATT and SNEGSKA (reference sequence). Trimming took 6 bases from V and 7 from J; bases not matched to a gene: 8. The CDR3 loop spans 13 amino acids. CDR3 DNA: TGCAGTGCCCCCTCTTCTAGCGGGAATGAGCAGTTCTTC. This gives the protein CSAPSSSGNEQFF.

V usage is TRBV7-9 and J usage is TRBJ1-2; D is unresolved. Germline V lookup: CDR1 SEHNR, CDR2 FQNEAQ (reference sequence). V was clipped by 1 base and J by 3 bases, with 18 bases between them. The CDR3 consists of 17 residues. CDR3 coding DNA: TGTGCCAGCAGCTTAGGAGGTGGGGAGGCCACTTACTATGGCTACACCTTC. Translation: CASSLGGGEATYYGYTF.

The chain couples TRBV12-3 or TRBV12-4 to TRBJ1-1; TRBD1 matches 9 bases. The CDR3 spans 14 residues. Trimming at V came to 3 bases and at J to 13 bases, leaving 12 bases not matched to a gene. DNA of the CDR3: TGTGCCAGCAGTTTCTCCGCGGGACAGGGAGGGGTTTTCTTT. Its translation: CASSFSAGQGGVFF.

This clonotype was seen a handful of times. The rearrangement links TRBV7-9 to TRBJ2-3, with 9 bases lining up with TRBD2. Germline lookup yields CDR1 SEHNR and CDR2 FQNEAQ (reference sequence). CDR3 size: 14 residues. The trim removed 7 bases at V and 3 bases at J, leaving 5 bases unmatched. The CDR3 region is CASNGGLATDTQYF. CDR3 in DNA: TGTGCCAGCAATGGGGGACTAGCAACAGATACGCAGTATTTT.

The table lists this clonotype with a few counts. The chain is built from TRBV7-2 and TRBJ1-4; 7 nucleotides line up with TRBD1. The germline CDR1 and CDR2 sequences are SGHTA and FQGNSA. V was pared by 6 bases and J by 11 bases, with 9 bases of the junction left unmatched. The CDR3 loop spans 13 amino acids. Here the CDR3 reads CASSPVTGEKLFF. The CDR3 nucleotides are TGTGCCAGCAGTCCTGTTACAGGGGAGAAACTGTTTTTT.

As for this clonotype: Compared with germline, one end of the junction differs, possibly owing to a read error. The CDR3 spells CAISEVDSGANVLAF. The CDR3 region has the DNA TGTGCCATCAGTGAGGTTGATTCTGGGGCCAACGTCCTGGCTTTC. The rearrangement uses TRBV10-3 and TRBJ2-6; TRBD1 is a possible D gene (5 bases). Germline CDR1 and CDR2: ENHRY and SYGVKD. This CDR3 spans 15 amino acids.

V usage is TRBV6-6 and J usage is TRBJ1-1, with D possibly TRBD1 on 6 matching bases. This CDR3 has 14 residues. The ends were cut back, 2 bases at V and 9 bases at J, with 16 bases in the middle. The germline V gene has CDR1 MNHNY and CDR2 SVGAGI (reference sequence). The CDR3 nucleotides are TGTGCCAGCAGTTACGGTACGCATCGGGGGCAAGCTTTCTTT. It encodes CASSYGTHRGQAFF.

Only a few counts were recorded for this clonotype. The chain joins TRBV7-9 to TRBJ1-2; tentative D call: TRBD1 (6 bases). This CDR3 has 16 residues. V lost 2 bases and J 3 bases, leaving 16 bases between the germline ends. CDR1 and CDR2 (germline): SEHNR, FQNEAQ (reference sequence). The CDR3 is CASSLSLHTGYYGYTF. The CDR3 DNA is TGTGCCAGCAGCTTATCCCTGCATACAGGGTACTATGGCTACACCTTC.

Only a few counts were recorded for this clonotype. The chain joins TRBV4-3 to TRBJ2-1; perhaps TRBD2 as D (5 bases). The CDR3 has 16 residues. In germline, CDR1 is LGHNA, CDR2 YSLEER. Trimming left V 4 bases short and J 1 base short, with 14 bases between. The CDR3 sequence: CASSRSHTGSYNEQFF. CDR3 DNA sequence: TGCGCCAGCAGCCGGTCACACACGGGGTCCTACAATGAGCAGTTCTTC.

This chain links TRBV11-2 with TRBJ2-1; 7 bases align to TRBD2. J lost 2 bases, V lost 5 bases, and 21 bases had no gene match. CDR1 is SGHAT and CDR2 is FQNNGV in the germline V gene. The CDR3 consists of 20 residues. The CDR3 sequence: CASSPNPLGPRDYTYNEQFF. The CDR3 bases are TGTGCCAGCAGCCCCAACCCTCTAGGCCCCCGGGACTACACCTACAATGAGCAGTTCTTC.

This clonotype was picked up a small number of times. The chain uses TRBV7-2 and TRBJ1-5; D not certain. Trimming took 5 bases from V and 4 from J, leaving 9 bases between them. The CDR3 sequence is 13 residues long. Germline loops: CDR1 SGHTA, CDR2 FQGNSA. The CDR3 protein is CASSVDPNQPQHF. Written as DNA, the CDR3 is TGTGCCAGCAGCGTGGACCCTAATCAGCCCCAGCATTTT. Filled out from reference TRBV7-2 and TRBJ1-5, the complete variable domain reads GAGVSQSPSNKVTEKGKDVELRCDPISGHTALYWYRQSLGQGLEFLIYFQGNSAPDKSGLPSDRFSAERTGGSVSTLTIQRTQQEDSAVYLCASSVDPNQPQHFGDGTRLSIL.

The chain couples TRBV7-9 to TRBJ2-1; 7 nucleotides align to TRBD2. The germline gives CDR1 SEHNR, CDR2 FQNEAQ (reference sequence). This CDR3 has 16 amino acids. Trimming removed 5 bases from V and 5 bases from J; junction bases left unmatched: 12. Here the CDR3 reads CASSAFGAGSDNEQFF. The CDR3 nucleotides read TGTGCCAGCAGCGCCTTCGGAGCGGGATCCGACAATGAGCAGTTCTTC.

This clonotype was seen more than once but under ten times. The chain has TRBV6-6 and TRBJ2-3; D may be TRBD2 (7 bases). The CDR3 runs 15 residues. Looked up from germline, CDR1 is MNHNY and CDR2 is SVGAGI (reference sequence). V was cut by 7 bases and J by 0 bases, with 14 bases left in between. The CDR3 coding sequence is TGTGCCAGCACCCTAGGGGGGGTTAGCACAGATACGCAGTATTTT. It specifies CASTLGGVSTDTQYF.

This clonotype was recorded a few times. J is TRBJ2-1 and V is TRBV2, with 7 positions matching TRBD2. The junction had 3 bases not matched to a gene; V was cut back by 5 bases and J by 5 bases. This CDR3 comprises 13 residues. Germline-derived CDR1 and CDR2 are SNHLY and FYNNEI. This CDR3 reads CASSWGLNNEQFF. Written as DNA, the CDR3 is TGTGCCAGCAGTTGGGGACTAAACAATGAGCAGTTCTTC.

This rearrangement joins TRBV6-1 to TRBJ2-3; TRBD2 agrees at 9 bases. Germline V gene data show CDR1 as MNHNS and CDR2 as SASEGT. Unmatched junction bases numbered 5, after V lost 6 bases and J lost 1 base. The CDR3 sequence is 15 residues long. The CDR3 nucleotides read TGTGCCAGCAGCCAGCGGACTAGCGGCACAGATACGCAGTATTTT. It encodes CASSQRTSGTDTQYF.

The chain links TRBV5-6 to TRBJ2-1, with 7 bases lining up with TRBD1. The DNA end lines up better with TRBJ2-7; the J call may be wrong. CDR1 SGHDT and CDR2 YYEEEE come from the germline V gene. This CDR3 is 14 amino acids long. The CDR3 DNA reads as TGTGCCAGCAGGTCGACAGGGAGTTCCTACGAGCAGTACTTC. Translation gives CASRSTGSSYEQYF.

The chain carries TRBV12-3 or TRBV12-4 and TRBJ2-2, with a weak D call TRBD2 (6 bases). The V and J ends lost 2 bases and 4 bases respectively, with 14 bases between them. The length of the CDR3 is 16 residues. CDR3 in DNA: TGTGCCAGCAGTTTACCTTGGTTGGGAGGCACCGGGGAGCTGTTTTTT. It is translated as CASSLPWLGGTGELFF.